This T cell receptor beta chain was captured by sequencing in a study of cytomegalovirus exposure and HLA in healthy donors. This clone was observed a few times. The antigen remains unidentified. PCR was performed using 60 Vbeta and 13 Jbeta primers. In the original analysis: About 12 million of the about 80 million unique TCR beta chains counted in a later analysis were shared. Sequencing used immunoSEQ multiplex PCR; TCRdb keeps in-frame clones, though not all of them. V and J calls and clone size are given by that table; D and trimming were obtained from the DNA. The data show approximately 88,000 clones, with 76% seen just once and roughly 1.5% held by the top ten. Study-level findings and limits: One variant, a missense change in DCLRE1C, was linked in a later analysis to TCR beta V- and J-gene trimming. Many donors carried some public TCRs, although rarity characterized most TCR sequences.

This CDR3 is built from 15 residues. V lost 5 bases to trimming and J lost 0 bases, with 11 bases between them. CDR1 and CDR2 (germline): SGHNT, YENEEA. The source of this sequence is a male donor in good health and CMV-seronegative. Material for sequencing was PBMCs. The chain combines TRBV11-3 with TRBJ2-1, with D possibly matching TRBD2 (6 bases). The CDR3 DNA sequence: TGTGCCAGCAGCCCAGGGAGGAGCTCCTACAATGAGCAGTTCTTC. This gives the protein CASSPGRSSYNEQFF.